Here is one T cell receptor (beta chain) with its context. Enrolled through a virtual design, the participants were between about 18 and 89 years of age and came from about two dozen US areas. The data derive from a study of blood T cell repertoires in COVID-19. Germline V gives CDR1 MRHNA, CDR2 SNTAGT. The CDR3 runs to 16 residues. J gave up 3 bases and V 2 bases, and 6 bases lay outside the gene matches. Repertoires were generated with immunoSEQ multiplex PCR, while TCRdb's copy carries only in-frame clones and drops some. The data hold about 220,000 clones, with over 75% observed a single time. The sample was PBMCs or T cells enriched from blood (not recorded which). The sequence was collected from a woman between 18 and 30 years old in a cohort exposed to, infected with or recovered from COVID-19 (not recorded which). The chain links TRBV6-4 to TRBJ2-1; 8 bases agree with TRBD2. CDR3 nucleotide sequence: TGTGCCAGCAGTGACCTTACTAGCGGAGACTACAATGAGCAGTTCTTC. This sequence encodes CASSDLTSGDYNEQFF.